This T cell receptor (beta chain) is from a study of response to subunit inactivated influenza vaccine. As concerns this clonotype: Its antigen is currently unknown.

Notes on the study in general: The authors put forward the suggestion that each seasonal influenza vaccination may bring in only a limited number of new T cells.

This CDR3 contains 17 residues. Trimming removed 6 bases from V and 4 bases from J; junction bases left unmatched: 16. The germline CDR1 and CDR2 sequences are SGHRS and YFSETQ. TCRdb reanalysed the RT-PCR reads using MiXCR and keeps one entry per CDR3 protein. The repertoire holds 500,000 or so distinct CDR3 sequences, with 16% as singletons. The source of this sequence is a man between 45 and 75 years old who received an inactivated influenza vaccine. This chain connects TRBV5-1 to TRBJ2-1; 7 bases map to TRBD1. The sequencing here drew on CD4+ T cells sorted from PBMCs, taken around 25 months after vaccination. DNA of the CDR3: TGCGCCAGCACCCGACAGGGTAATACCCTACTTTACAATGAGCAGTTCTTC. This gives the protein CASTRQGNTLLYNEQFF.